The entry below gives a single TCR beta chain sequence along with its context. The CDR3 loop spans 16 amino acids. V was clipped by 5 bases and J by 4 bases; unmatched bases: 10. CDR1 is SGHVS and CDR2 is FQNEAQ in the germline V gene. The sample belongs to a study of cytomegalovirus exposure and HLA in healthy donors. PCR primers comprised 60 Vbeta and 13 Jbeta primers. TCRdb's table, derived via immunoSEQ multiplex PCR, lists solely in-frame clones and lacks some. The sample data list 85,000 or so clones. The clonotype was recovered from a woman in her 30s in good health and CMV-seronegative. The sequencing sample was made of PBMCs. The chain carries TRBV7-8 and TRBJ2-3, with 9 bases matching TRBD1. CDR3 sequence: CASSQWGQGAADTQYF. CDR3 nucleotides: TGTGCCAGCAGCCAATGGGGACAGGGCGCGGCAGATACGCAGTATTTT.